The 16 T cell receptor beta chains listed next were all sequenced from one sample in a study of Ad26.COV2.S vaccination and SARS-CoV-2 variants. Treatment specified: 15 to 20 received Ad26.COV2.S at low or high dose, single or two shots; about 5 received placebo; per-sample allocation not given. Sample collection was performed on day 63 after the first vaccine or placebo injection. TCRdb's copy holds only in-frame clones and misses some; the assay was immunoSEQ multiplex PCR. Of some 390,000 clones in the sample, around 85% are singletons; the top ten hold 3.5%. Specimen: peripheral blood, collected in a trial of Ad26.COV2.S vaccine versus placebo. Receptor source: a person between 18 and 60 years old who received the Ad26.COV2.S COVID-19 vaccine or a placebo.

The chain combines TRBV10-2 with TRBJ1-4; D unresolved. Germline CDR1 and CDR2: WSHSY and SAAADI. Trimming cost V 7 bases and J 4 bases, with 10 bases left between them. This CDR3 spans 13 amino acids. Written as DNA, the CDR3 is TGCGCCAGCACTTCCGGCCTTAATGAAAAACTGTTTTTT. Amino acids: CASTSGLNEKLFF.

The genes are TRBV6-1 and TRBJ1-2, with D maybe TRBD1 (5 bases). Trimming shortened V by 0 bases and J by 4 bases, and 9 bases separated the two germline ends. CDR3 length: 14 amino acids. CDR1 MNHNS and CDR2 SASEGT come from the germline V gene. The CDR3 spells CASSEAGGVYGYTF. Written as DNA, the CDR3 is TGTGCCAGCAGTGAAGCCGGGGGTGTCTATGGCTACACCTTC.

The V and J genes are TRBV5-6 and TRBJ1-4, with 10 bases fitting TRBD1. Germline V gene data show CDR1 as SGHDT and CDR2 as YYEEEE. J was trimmed by 2 bases and V by 1 base; bases with no gene match: 5. The CDR3 totals 17 residues. The CDR3 loop is CASSLQGQGRTNEKLFF. In nucleotides, the CDR3 is TGTGCCAGCAGCTTGCAGGGACAGGGGAGGACTAATGAAAAACTGTTTTTT.

This clone appeared once. In nucleotides, the CDR3 is TGTGCCACCCAGCCGGCTGGCACAGATACGCAGTATTTT. Translating gives CATQPAGTDTQYF. The V and J genes are TRBV4-2 and TRBJ2-3, with unresolved D. The CDR3 is made up of 13 amino acids. Per the germline V gene, CDR1 is LGHNA and CDR2 is YNFKEQ. The V end was cut by 10 bases, the J end by 1 base, with 12 bases between.

V is TRBV19 and J is TRBJ2-3; no clear D. V lost 5 bases and J lost 4, with 13 bases in between. The germline CDR1 and CDR2 sequences are LNHDA and SQIVND (reference sequence). CDR3 length equals 14 residues. Here the CDR3 DNA reads TGTGCCAGTAGTCCAGACACAGCCTCAGATACGCAGTATTTT. Its translation is CASSPDTASDTQYF.

This clone was seen a handful of times. The V and J genes are TRBV3-1 (or the pseudogene TRBV3-2) and TRBJ2-2; D tentatively fits TRBD1 or TRBD2 (5 bases each). Germline V gene lookup returns CDR1 LGHDT and CDR2 YNNKEL (reference sequence). Trimming removed 4 bases at V and 4 bases at J, with 7 bases between. The CDR3 runs 13 residues. The CDR3 DNA sequence: TGTGCCAGCAGCCCGAGGGGCACCGGGGAGCTGTTTTTT. It codes for CASSPRGTGELFF.

This clone was found a few times. J is TRBJ1-2 and V is TRBV2; 8 nucleotides match TRBD1. The germline V gene encodes CDR1 SNHLY and CDR2 FYNNEI. The CDR3 has 14 residues. J lost 3 bases, V lost 8 bases, and 8 bases had no gene match. Here the CDR3 reads CASGEDRADYGYTF. The CDR3 DNA reads TGTGCCAGCGGGGAGGACAGGGCGGACTATGGCTACACCTTC.

The rearrangement joins TRBV19 to TRBJ1-2, with D possibly matching TRBD1 (5 bases). Germline V lookup: CDR1 LNHDA, CDR2 SQIVND (reference sequence). The V end was cut by 9 bases, the J end by 7 bases, with 18 bases between. CDR3 size: 13 residues. DNA for the CDR3: TGTGCCAGCCGTCCGGGGGAACCACGTGGCTACACCTTC. This gives the protein CASRPGEPRGYTF.

The CDR3 spells CASSSEGGGTDTQYF. DNA of the CDR3: TGTGCCAGCAGCTCCGAAGGGGGGGGCACAGATACGCAGTATTTT. The chain joins TRBV11-2 to TRBJ2-3; TRBD2 is a possible D gene (7 bases). The germline V gene has CDR1 SGHAT and CDR2 FQNNGV. V was pared by 4 bases and J by 1 base, with 12 bases between. The CDR3 runs 15 residues. The whole variable domain, remainder taken from reference TRBV11-2 and TRBJ2-3, is EAGVAQSPRYKIIEKRQSVAFWCNPISGHATLYWYQQILGQGPKLLIQFQNNGVVDDSQLPKDRFSAERLKGVDSTLKIQPAKLEDSAVYLCASSSEGGGTDTQYFGPGTRLTVL.

For this clone: At one of its ends the junction is not consistent with the germline gene, which may arise from a read error. The chain recombines TRBV3-1 (or the pseudogene TRBV3-2) with TRBJ2-3, with D uncertain. The CDR3 contains 13 residues. Germline CDR1 reads LGHDT; CDR2 reads YNNKEL (reference sequence). The DNA for the CDR3 is TGTGCCAGCAGCCAAGATAGGGCGGCAGGTTTTCATTTT. This codes for CASSQDRAAGFHF.

Comments on this clone: In the same sample, other DNA sequences code for this CDR3. The genes are TRBV11-2 and TRBJ2-7; D unclear. CDR3 length equals 12 residues. V lost 5 bases, J lost 2 bases, and 7 bases lay in between. Germline CDR1 is SGHAT and CDR2 is FQNNGV. In DNA, the CDR3 is TGTGCCAGCAGCCCGGGCCCCTACGAGCAGTACTTC. Protein: CASSPGPYEQYF.

The chain has TRBV15 and TRBJ1-1; D uncertain. Trimming took off 5 bases at V and 3 bases at J, with 7 bases between the two ends. Per the germline V gene, CDR1 is LNHNV and CDR2 is YYDKDF (reference sequence). The CDR3 extends over 12 amino acids. This CDR3 is CATSQIDTEAFF. CDR3 coding DNA: TGTGCCACCAGCCAAATAGACACTGAAGCTTTCTTT. Full variable domain (outside the CDR3, taken from reference TRBV15 and TRBJ1-1): DAMVIQNPRYQVTQFGKPVTLSCSQTLNHNVMYWYQQKSSQAPKLLFHYYDKDFNNEADTPDNFQSRRPNTSFCFLDIRSPGLGDTAMYLCATSQIDTEAFFGQGTRLTVV.

The chain joins TRBV5-6 to TRBJ1-1, with TRBD1 identical over 9 bases. Germline CDR1 reads SGHDT; CDR2 reads YYEEEE. The trim removed 4 bases at V and 1 base at J, leaving 5 bases unmatched. This CDR3 contains 15 residues. CDR3 amino acids: CASSRTGAGNTEAFF. The CDR3, as DNA: TGTGCCAGCAGCCGGACAGGGGCTGGGAACACTGAAGCTTTCTTT.

This chain joins TRBV29-1 and TRBJ2-7, with D hard to call. V gave up 7 bases and J gave up 6 bases, with 19 bases separating them. Germline V gene data show CDR1 as SQVTM and CDR2 as ANQGSEA. The CDR3 extends over 13 amino acids. The DNA of the CDR3 is TGCAGCGGCCAGCTTAATCCACTGTCCGAGCAGTACTTC. This encodes CSGQLNPLSEQYF.

The chain joins TRBV19 to TRBJ2-5; 7 nucleotides agree with TRBD2. Germline V gene lookup returns CDR1 LNHDA and CDR2 SQIVND (reference sequence). V shed 3 bases and J 1 base; nucleotides not matched to a gene: 5. CDR3 size: 15 residues. The CDR3 loop is CASSIGGMPQETQYF. CDR3 nucleotides: TGTGCCAGTAGTATCGGGGGGATGCCCCAAGAGACCCAGTACTTC.

To note about this clone: A much bigger clone sits one base away, suggesting this may be a read error. J is TRBJ2-7 and V is TRBV5-5, with D unclear. Trimming shortened V by 0 bases and J by 3 bases, and 1 base separated the two germline ends. CDR3 length: 11 residues. The V gene's germline CDR1 is SGHKS and CDR2 YYEKEE (reference sequence). The CDR3 protein is CASSLGYEQYF. The CDR3 nucleotides read TGTGCCAGCAGCTTGGGCTACGAGCAGTACTTC. The complete variable domain, with remaining parts taken from reference TRBV5-5 and TRBJ2-7, reads DAGVTQSPTHLIKTRGQQVTLRCSPISGHKSVSWYQQVLGQGPQFIFQYYEKEERGRGNFPDRFSARQFPNYSSELNVNALLLGDSALYLCASSLGYEQYFGPGTRLTVT.